This T cell receptor (beta chain) came from a study of blood T cell repertoires in COVID-19. Study-level information: Samples taken during acute and convalescent COVID-19 were collected in the United States, Italy and Spain. In each case, the material was cDNA or gDNA derived from T cells, B-cell-depleted T cells, or PBMCs.

After removal of 3 bases from V and 5 bases from J, the junction contained 9 bases not matched to a gene. The CDR3 covers 16 residues. Germline CDR1 and CDR2: KGHSH and LQKENI. Per the original methods: The authors estimated nucleated cell counts from reference gene primer amplification. Profiling relied on immunoSEQ multiplex PCR, and the TCRdb table lists in-frame clones only, not all of them. Clone size and V and J calls were adopted from that table, with D and trimming inferred from the DNA. This sample yields over 150,000 clones, of which around 80% are seen a single time; roughly an eighth belongs to the top ten.

The V call is TRBV18, the J call TRBJ1-4; TRBD1 agrees at 7 bases. Sequencing was carried out using peripheral blood. The clonotype originates from a woman aged 45-60 years with acute or convalescent COVID-19. The DNA of the CDR3 is TGTGCCAGCTCACCGCAAGGGACAGATGAGAATGAAAAACTGTTTTTT. It specifies CASSPQGTDENEKLFF.